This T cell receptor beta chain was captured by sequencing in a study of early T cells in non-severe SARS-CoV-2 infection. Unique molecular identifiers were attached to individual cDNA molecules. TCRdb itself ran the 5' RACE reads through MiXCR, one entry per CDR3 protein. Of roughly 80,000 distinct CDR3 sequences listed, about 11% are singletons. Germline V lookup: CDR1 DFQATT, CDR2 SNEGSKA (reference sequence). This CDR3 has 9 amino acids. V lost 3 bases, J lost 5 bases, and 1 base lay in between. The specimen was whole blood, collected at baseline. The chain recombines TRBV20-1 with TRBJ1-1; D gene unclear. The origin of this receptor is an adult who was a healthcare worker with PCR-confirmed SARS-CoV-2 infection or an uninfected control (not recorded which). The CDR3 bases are TGCAGTGCTAGTACTGAAGCTTTCTTT. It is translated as CSASTEAFF.